This record covers a single T cell receptor beta chain. This entry belongs to a study of blood T cell repertoires in COVID-19. At the level of the study: PBMCs, B-cell-depleted T cells, or T cells provided the cDNA or gDNA that made up the material.

Cohort placement rested on clinical history that participants reported themselves. Recovered Cohort 3 donors showed two negative PCRs, clearance, or symptom resolution. Methods used by the authors: Amplification of reference gene primers was used by the study to estimate nucleated cell counts. The repertoire was sequenced with immunoSEQ multiplex PCR; TCRdb's copy has only in-frame clones and lacks some. That table is the source of V, J and clone size, and D and trimming were worked out from the DNA. The repertoire consists of 140,000 or so clones, with more than 75% occurring once and the leading ten covering approximately 10%. The CDR3 is 14 amino acids. In germline, CDR1 is SNHLY, CDR2 FYNNEI. Trimming at V came to 7 bases and at J to 7 bases, leaving 12 bases not matched to a gene.

The chain couples TRBV2 to TRBJ1-1, with TRBD1 identical over 7 bases. This TCR was recovered from a man between 60 and 70 years old who had recovered from COVID-19. Sequencing input: PBMCs or T cells enriched from blood (not recorded which). CDR3 region: CASKGARGRSEAFF. The CDR3 DNA reads TGTGCCAGCAAGGGGGCCCGAGGGCGGAGTGAAGCTTTCTTT.